The following is a T cell receptor (beta chain) sequence with its context. Its antigen is still unknown. These data come from a study of cytomegalovirus exposure and HLA in healthy donors. Findings of the study overall: Cytomegalovirus association was assigned to approximately 160 TCR beta chains. Later work found most CMV-associated TCR beta chains apparently HLA-restricted.

PCR involved 60 Vbeta and 13 Jbeta primers. Profiling relied on immunoSEQ multiplex PCR, and the TCRdb table lists in-frame clones only, not all of them. This table holds approximately 280,000 clones, approximately 90% found once. Healthy individuals who donated bone marrow served as the donors. Germline values: CDR1 SGHTA, CDR2 FQGNSA. CDR3 length: 16 residues. V lost 4 bases, J lost 1 base, and 5 bases stayed unmatched. The chain joins TRBV7-2 to TRBJ2-2; 8 bases agree with TRBD1. This TCR was sampled from a middle-aged man in good health and CMV-seropositive. Sequencing was carried out using PBMCs. The CDR3 sequence is CASSSRRGQNTGELFF. The CDR3 DNA reads TGTGCCAGCAGCTCCCGCAGGGGGCAGAACACCGGGGAGCTGTTTTTT.